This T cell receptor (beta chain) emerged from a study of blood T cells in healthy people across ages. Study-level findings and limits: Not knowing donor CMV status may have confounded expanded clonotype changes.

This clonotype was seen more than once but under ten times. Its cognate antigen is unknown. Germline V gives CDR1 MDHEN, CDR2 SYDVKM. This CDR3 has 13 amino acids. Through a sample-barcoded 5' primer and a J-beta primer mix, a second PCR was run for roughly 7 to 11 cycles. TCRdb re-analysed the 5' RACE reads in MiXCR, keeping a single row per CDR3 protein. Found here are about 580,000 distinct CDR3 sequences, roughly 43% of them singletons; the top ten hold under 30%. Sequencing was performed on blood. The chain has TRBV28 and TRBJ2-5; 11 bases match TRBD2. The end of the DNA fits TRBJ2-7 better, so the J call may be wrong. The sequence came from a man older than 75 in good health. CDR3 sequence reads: CASWTSGPFEQYF. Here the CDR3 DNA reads TGTGCCAGCTGGACTAGCGGGCCATTCGAGCAGTACTTC.